The 32 T cell receptor beta chains given below trace back to one sample, sequenced in a study of cytomegalovirus exposure and HLA in healthy donors. Vbeta (60) and Jbeta (13) primers were used in the PCR. The protocol was immunoSEQ multiplex PCR, while the TCRdb copy is restricted to in-frame clones and leaves out a portion. The sample yields over 150,000 clones, more than 75% seen once. The sequenced sample was PBMCs. The receptors here all came from a woman aged 40 to 50 in good health and CMV-seropositive.

Here the CDR3 reads CASSVGQVGTEAFF. The CDR3 DNA reads as TGTGCCAGCAGCGTTGGACAGGTTGGCACTGAAGCTTTCTTT. V is TRBV9 and J is TRBJ1-1; TRBD1 matches 7 bases. V gave up 2 bases and J gave up 4 bases; unmatched junction bases: 5. From germline, CDR1 is SGDLS and CDR2 YYNGEE. This CDR3 has 14 residues.

This chain uses TRBV15 with TRBJ2-5, with TRBD2 matching 9 bases. V gave up 2 bases and J gave up 4 bases; unmatched junction bases: 11. The germline gives CDR1 LNHNV, CDR2 YYDKDF (reference sequence). CDR3 length equals 17 residues. This CDR3 is CATSRSRASGTRETQYF. The DNA of the CDR3 is TGTGCCACCAGCAGATCTCGGGCTAGCGGGACACGAGAGACCCAGTACTTC. Filled out from reference TRBV15 and TRBJ2-5, the complete variable domain reads DAMVIQNPRYQVTQFGKPVTLSCSQTLNHNVMYWYQQKSSQAPKLLFHYYDKDFNNEADTPDNFQSRRPNTSFCFLDIRSPGLGDTAMYLCATSRSRASGTRETQYFGPGTRLLVL.

CDR3 sequence: CASRGQGNTIYF. The CDR3 DNA follows: TGTGCCAGCAGGGGACAGGGTAACACCATATATTTT. The V gene is TRBV6-5, the J gene TRBJ1-3, with 9 bases matching TRBD1. Germline V gives CDR1 MNHEY, CDR2 SVGAGI. The CDR3 consists of 12 residues. V was clipped by 6 bases and J by 7 bases; unmatched bases: 1.

The chain carries TRBV28 and TRBJ2-7; 7 nucleotides line up with TRBD2. This CDR3 has 14 residues. The V and J ends lost 7 bases and 2 bases, in that order; junction bases with no gene match: 8. Germline V gene data show CDR1 as MDHEN and CDR2 as SYDVKM. The CDR3 DNA is TGTGCCAGCACCCCTAGCGGCAACACCTACGAGCAGTACTTC. Protein product: CASTPSGNTYEQYF.

The rearrangement uses TRBV5-1 and TRBJ2-1, with D possibly being TRBD2 (6 bases). The germline V gene has CDR1 SGHRS and CDR2 YFSETQ. The germline V and J ends were trimmed by 3 bases and 0 bases, with 16 bases remaining between them. The CDR3 has 17 amino acids. This CDR3 is CASSSVLAEHSYNEQFF. The DNA of the CDR3 is TGCGCCAGCAGCTCTGTATTAGCGGAACACTCCTACAATGAGCAGTTCTTC. Full variable domain (remainder filled in from reference TRBV5-1 and TRBJ2-1): KAGVTQTPRYLIKTRGQQVTLSCSPISGHRSVSWYQQTPGQGLQFLFEYFSETQRNKGNFPGRFSGRQFSNSRSEMNVSTLELGDSALYLCASSSVLAEHSYNEQFFGPGTRLTVL.

The chain uses TRBV28 and TRBJ2-7; 14 nucleotides match TRBD2. Looked up from germline, CDR1 is MDHEN and CDR2 is SYDVKM. V shed 6 bases and J 13 bases; nucleotides not matched to a gene: 8. This CDR3 region has 13 residues. The CDR3 region is CASRPGTSGSVYF. Written as DNA, the CDR3 is TGTGCCAGCAGGCCCGGGACTAGCGGGAGTGTTTACTTC.

The chain recombines TRBV2 with TRBJ2-1, with TRBD2 identical over 13 bases. The germline V gene encodes CDR1 SNHLY and CDR2 FYNNEI. J was trimmed by 8 bases and V by 0 bases; bases with no gene match: 10. The CDR3 has 18 amino acids. CDR3 bases: TGTGCCAGCAGTGAAGCGCTAGGAACTAGCGGGAGGGCCCATGAGCAGTTCTTC. Translated, it gives CASSEALGTSGRAHEQFF.

The chain uses TRBV5-1 and TRBJ1-1; possibly TRBD1 for D (5 bases). Trimming cost V 4 bases and J 11 bases, with 15 bases left between them. Germline-derived CDR1 and CDR2 are SGHRS and YFSETQ. CDR3 size: 12 residues. The CDR3 spells CASSGGTGRAFF. The CDR3 DNA reads as TGCGCCAGCAGCGGAGGGACGGGGAGGGCTTTCTTT.

The chain recombines TRBV9 with TRBJ2-2; the match to TRBD2 covers 9 bases. Germline loops: CDR1 SGDLS, CDR2 YYNGEE. With 3 bases clipped from V and 2 bases from J, the junction kept 5 bases outside the gene matches. The CDR3 covers 16 residues. Here the CDR3 DNA reads TGTGCCAGCAGCGCACGACTAGCGGAAAACACCGGGGAGCTGTTTTTT. It specifies CASSARLAENTGELFF.

This sequence joins TRBV27 and TRBJ1-2; TRBD1 matches 7 bases. CDR3 length equals 17 residues. Per germline, CDR1 MNHEY and CDR2 SMNVEV (reference sequence). V was pared by 3 bases and J by 1 base, with 11 bases of the junction left unmatched. The chain's CDR3 is CASSFNGRTGLNYGYTF. The CDR3 coding sequence is TGTGCCAGCAGTTTTAATGGTCGGACAGGACTTAACTATGGCTACACCTTC.

The chain combines TRBV27 with TRBJ2-7, with TRBD2 as a possible D gene (6 bases). The germline V and J ends were trimmed by 2 bases and 5 bases, with 10 bases remaining between them. Per germline, CDR1 MNHEY and CDR2 SMNVEV (reference sequence). The CDR3 is 13 residues long. The CDR3 DNA sequence: TGTGCCAGCAGTTTAGCGGGACTCGACGAGCAGTACTTC. It encodes CASSLAGLDEQYF.

The chain combines TRBV9 with TRBJ1-4; D is perhaps TRBD1 (5 bases). Trimming removed 2 bases from V and 5 bases from J, with 10 bases in between. The germline V gene encodes CDR1 SGDLS and CDR2 YYNGEE. The CDR3 runs 14 residues. CDR3 sequence: CASSVGAANEKLFF. The CDR3 bases are TGTGCCAGCAGCGTTGGGGCAGCCAATGAAAAACTGTTTTTT. Looking up the rest from reference TRBV9 and TRBJ1-4 gives the full variable domain: DSGVTQTPKHLITATGQRVTLRCSPRSGDLSVYWYQQSLDQGLQFLIQYYNGEERAKGNILERFSAQQFPDLHSELNLSSLELGDSALYFCASSVGAANEKLFFGSGTQLSVL.

The chain is built from TRBV2 and TRBJ2-3; D unresolved. Looked up from germline, CDR1 is SNHLY and CDR2 is FYNNEI. The CDR3 is 16 residues long. V lost 2 bases to trimming and J lost 3 bases, with 15 bases between them. The CDR3 loop reads CASSEKTNYRTDTQYF. The CDR3, as DNA: TGTGCCAGCAGTGAAAAGACCAACTACCGAACAGATACGCAGTATTTT.

This chain uses TRBV5-1 with TRBJ2-7, with 9 nucleotides matching TRBD1. CDR1 is SGHRS and CDR2 is YFSETQ in the germline V gene. V lost 5 bases and J lost 6; bases outside the gene matches: 15. The CDR3 is made up of 16 amino acids. The CDR3 region has the DNA TGCGCCAGCAGGTTCGGAGGGGACAGGGCTGGGTTCGAGCAGTACTTC. It codes for CASRFGGDRAGFEQYF.

V is TRBV5-1 and J is TRBJ2-1; TRBD2 aligns across 8 bases. Per the germline V gene, CDR1 is SGHRS and CDR2 is YFSETQ. Trimming cost V 0 bases and J 7 bases; bases outside gene matches: 6. The CDR3 loop spans 15 amino acids. This CDR3 is CASSLGAGARNEQFF. For the CDR3, the DNA is TGCGCCAGCAGCTTGGGAGCGGGAGCACGTAATGAGCAGTTCTTC.

V is TRBV10-3 and J is TRBJ2-5, with D possibly TRBD2 on 5 matching bases. The CDR3 loop spans 14 amino acids. V gave up 6 bases and J gave up 4 bases, with 15 bases separating them. Germline-derived CDR1 and CDR2 are ENHRY and SYGVKD. In DNA form, the CDR3 reads TGTGCCATCAGAGATTCCGGGATGTCAGAGACCCAGTACTTC. The encoded protein is CAIRDSGMSETQYF.

The chain recombines TRBV7-9 with TRBJ2-7; D remains unclear. CDR1 SEHNR and CDR2 FQNEAQ come from the germline V gene (reference sequence). Trimming shortened V by 2 bases and J by 2 bases, and 10 bases separated the two germline ends. This CDR3 contains 14 residues. The CDR3 nucleotides are TGTGCCAGCAGCTTATCGGCAGACACCTACGAGCAGTACTTC. Translating gives CASSLSADTYEQYF.

The V gene is TRBV1, the J gene TRBJ2-1; TRBD1 reflects the table's D call only, with no check against the DNA. TRBV1 is annotated as a pseudogene. The CDR3 loop spans 17 amino acids. The CDR3 coding sequence is TGCACCAGCAGCCAACCCTGGCAGGATAGGCCCTACAATGAGCAGTTCTTC. Residues: CTSSQPWQDRPYNEQFF.

J is TRBJ1-4 and V is TRBV5-1; no definite D call. The CDR3 consists of 16 residues. CDR1 and CDR2 (germline): SGHRS, YFSETQ. Trimming pared 0 bases from V and 0 bases from J, leaving 9 bases between. This chain's CDR3 is CASSLASGATNEKLFF. The CDR3 DNA reads as TGCGCCAGCAGCTTGGCATCGGGTGCAACTAATGAAAAACTGTTTTTT. Together with reference TRBV5-1 and TRBJ1-4, the CDR3 gives the full variable domain: KAGVTQTPRYLIKTRGQQVTLSCSPISGHRSVSWYQQTPGQGLQFLFEYFSETQRNKGNFPGRFSGRQFSNSRSEMNVSTLELGDSALYLCASSLASGATNEKLFFGSGTQLSVL.

The sample holds one count of this clone. In DNA, the CDR3 is TGTGCCAGCAGACCTATAAGACGGGAGGCCCCGGGTGAGCAGTTCTTC. Translation gives CASRPIRREAPGEQFF. The V call is TRBV11-2, the J call TRBJ2-1; TRBD2 matches at 7 bases. The CDR3 is 16 amino acids. V lost 6 bases and J lost 9; bases outside the gene matches: 17. CDR1 and CDR2 from the germline V gene are SGHAT and FQNNGV.

The rearrangement joins TRBV30 to TRBJ1-4; tentative D call: TRBD1 (6 bases). This CDR3 comprises 12 residues. The germline gives CDR1 GTSNPN, CDR2 SVGIG (reference sequence). The germline V and J ends were trimmed by 5 bases and 10 bases, with 14 bases remaining between them. The CDR3 bases are TGTGCCTGGGGAAGGACAGTAGCAAAACTGTTTTTT. It translates to CAWGRTVAKLFF.

This rearrangement joins TRBV27 to TRBJ2-7; 9 bases map to TRBD2. There are 17 residues in the CDR3. Trimming removed 5 bases from V and 5 bases from J; junction bases left unmatched: 16. Per germline, CDR1 MNHEY and CDR2 SMNVEV (reference sequence). The CDR3, as DNA: TGTGCCAGCAGTCATGATGGGGGGCTAGCGGGAAAGAACGAGCAGTACTTC. Its protein product is CASSHDGGLAGKNEQYF.

The rearrangement uses TRBV19 and TRBJ2-1, with TRBD1 matching 7 bases. The CDR3 spans 15 residues. Unmatched junction bases numbered 10, after V lost 2 bases and J lost 9 bases. Germline V gene lookup returns CDR1 LNHDA and CDR2 SQIVND (reference sequence). The DNA of the CDR3 is TGTGCCAGTAGTATATGGACAGGTTCCTTAATTGAGCAGTTCTTC. Its protein product is CASSIWTGSLIEQFF.

The chain links TRBV19 to TRBJ2-2; 8 positions match TRBD2. The length of the CDR3 is 15 residues. Per germline, CDR1 LNHDA and CDR2 SQIVND (reference sequence). Trimming at V came to 7 bases and at J to 6 bases, leaving 10 bases not matched to a gene. The chain's CDR3 is CASIPGGRGAGELFF. The DNA of the CDR3 is TGTGCCAGTATTCCGGGCGGGCGGGGGGCCGGGGAGCTGTTTTTT.

This chain connects TRBV5-4 to TRBJ2-7; the D gene is possibly TRBD2 (6 bases). The CDR3 sequence is 15 residues long. CDR1 and CDR2 from the germline V gene are SGHNT and YYREEE (reference sequence). Deletions cut 4 bases from V and 4 bases from J, with 18 bases between. The CDR3 region is CASSPGGAGTYEQYF. In DNA, the CDR3 is TGTGCCAGCAGCCCCGGCGGAGCAGGGACTTACGAGCAGTACTTC. The entire variable domain, with the rest obtained from reference TRBV5-4 and TRBJ2-7, is as follows: ETGVTQSPTHLIKTRGQQVTLRCSSQSGHNTVSWYQQALGQGPQFIFQYYREEENGRGNFPPRFSGLQFPNYSSELNVNALELDDSALYLCASSPGGAGTYEQYFGPGTRLTVT.

The chain employs TRBV10-3 and TRBJ1-5, with unresolved D. Deletions cut 3 bases from V and 5 bases from J, with 8 bases between. The CDR3 runs to 13 residues. Germline V CDR1 and CDR2: ENHRY, SYGVKD. This CDR3 reads CAISDRLDQPQHF. In DNA form, the CDR3 reads TGTGCCATCAGTGACAGGTTGGATCAGCCCCAGCATTTT.

This chain connects TRBV2 to TRBJ2-3, with 9 positions matching TRBD2. The CDR3 loop spans 16 amino acids. Germline loops: CDR1 SNHLY, CDR2 FYNNEI. V lost 2 bases to trimming and J lost 2 bases; unmatched junction nucleotides: 5. The CDR3 DNA is TGTGCCAGCAGTGAATGGCTAGCGGGACCCACAGATACGCAGTATTTT. Amino acids: CASSEWLAGPTDTQYF.

The rearrangement links TRBV19 to TRBJ2-3; TRBD2 agrees at 10 bases. CDR1 LNHDA and CDR2 SQIVND come from the germline V gene (reference sequence). Trimming at V came to 3 bases and at J to 2 bases, leaving 23 bases not matched to a gene. The CDR3 runs to 22 residues. CDR3 region: CASSIEWAGGSLAGGHTDTQYF. The DNA of the CDR3 is TGTGCCAGTAGTATTGAGTGGGCAGGGGGCTCCTTAGCGGGAGGACACACAGATACGCAGTATTTT.

The rearrangement links TRBV5-6 to TRBJ2-1, with 7 nucleotides matching TRBD2. CDR1 and CDR2 (germline): SGHDT, YYEEEE. V lost 4 bases to trimming and J lost 2 bases; unmatched junction nucleotides: 6. The CDR3 has 15 residues. The chain's CDR3 is CASSASGVTYNEQFF. The CDR3 coding sequence is TGTGCCAGCAGCGCCAGCGGGGTTACCTACAATGAGCAGTTCTTC.

The chain has TRBV7-8 and TRBJ2-7; TRBD2 matches at 12 bases. Germline V lookup: CDR1 SGHVS, CDR2 FQNEAQ. The CDR3 is 15 amino acids. The V gene end was trimmed by 3 bases and the J gene end by 8 bases; junction bases not matched to a gene: 8. DNA of the CDR3: TGTGCCAGCAGCTTTGGACTAGCGGGGATTGGGAAGCAGTACTTC. Translating it yields CASSFGLAGIGKQYF.

The CDR3 nucleotides are TGTGCCAGTAGTTCCAAGCGGGCAGGGCCCCCCCCGCAGCAGTACTTC. It is translated as CASSSKRAGPPPQQYF. V is TRBV19 and J is TRBJ2-7; D possibly corresponds to TRBD2 (6 bases). Per germline, CDR1 LNHDA and CDR2 SQIVND (reference sequence). The CDR3 has 16 residues. Trimming pared 5 bases from V and 8 bases from J, leaving 25 bases between.

V is TRBV27 and J is TRBJ2-1; TRBD2 matches at 13 bases. CDR3 length: 19 residues. V was pared by 6 bases and J by 0 bases, with 11 bases of the junction left unmatched. Germline V lookup: CDR1 MNHEY, CDR2 SMNVEV (reference sequence). In DNA form, the CDR3 reads TGTGCCAGCAGCCCCGGGACTAGCGGGAAAGGGAGCTCCTACAATGAGCAGTTCTTC. Protein product: CASSPGTSGKGSSYNEQFF.